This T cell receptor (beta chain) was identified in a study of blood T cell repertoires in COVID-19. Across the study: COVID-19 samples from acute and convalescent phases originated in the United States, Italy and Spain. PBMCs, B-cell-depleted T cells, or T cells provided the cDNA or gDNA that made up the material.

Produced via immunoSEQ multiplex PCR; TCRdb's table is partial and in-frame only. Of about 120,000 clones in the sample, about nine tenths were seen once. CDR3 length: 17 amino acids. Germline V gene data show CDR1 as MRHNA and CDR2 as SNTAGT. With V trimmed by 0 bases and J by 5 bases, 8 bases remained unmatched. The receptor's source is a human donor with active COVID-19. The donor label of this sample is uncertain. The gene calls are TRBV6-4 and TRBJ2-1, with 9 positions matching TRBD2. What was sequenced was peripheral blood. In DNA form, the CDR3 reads TGTGCCAGCAGTGACTCGATTGCGGCGGGGGGGAACAATGAGCAGTTCTTC. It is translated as CASSDSIAAGGNNEQFF.